The sequence of this T cell receptor beta chain was determined in a study of blood T cell repertoires in COVID-19. Whole-study context: The United States, Italy and Spain supplied acute and convalescent COVID-19 samples. T cells, B-cell-depleted T cells, or PBMCs supplied cDNA or gDNA.

The CDR3 runs 14 residues. With 4 bases clipped from V and 1 base from J, the junction kept 4 bases outside the gene matches. Germline V gene lookup returns CDR1 SGHRS and CDR2 YFSETQ. As originally analysed: Reference gene primer amplification yielded estimated nucleated cell counts. Data came from immunoSEQ multiplex PCR; TCRdb stores just in-frame clones and leaves some out. The V and J calls and clone size come from that table; D and trimming were worked out from the DNA. The sample carries 150,000 to 200,000 clones, over 75% recorded once. The chain recombines TRBV5-1 with TRBJ1-2; 7 bases agree with TRBD1. The TCR comes from a man aged 55 to 70 who had recovered from COVID-19. Specimen: peripheral blood. The CDR3 reads CASSPRDSNYGYTF. For the CDR3, the DNA is TGCGCCAGCAGCCCCCGGGACAGTAACTATGGCTACACCTTC.